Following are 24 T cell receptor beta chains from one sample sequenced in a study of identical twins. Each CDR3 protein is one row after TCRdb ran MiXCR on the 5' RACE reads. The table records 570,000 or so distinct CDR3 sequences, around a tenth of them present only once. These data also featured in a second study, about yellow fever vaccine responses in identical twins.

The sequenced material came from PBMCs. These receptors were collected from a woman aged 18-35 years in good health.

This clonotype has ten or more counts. The CDR3 bases are TGCAGTGCTAGGGTCGGGGCTGGGGGAGACCAGCCCCAGCATTTT. It codes for CSARVGAGGDQPQHF. The chain uses TRBV20-1 and TRBJ1-5; possible D gene TRBD1, 5 bases. The V gene's germline CDR1 is DFQATT and CDR2 SNEGSKA (reference sequence). The CDR3 is 15 amino acids. Trimming pared 3 bases from V and 7 bases from J, leaving 19 bases between.

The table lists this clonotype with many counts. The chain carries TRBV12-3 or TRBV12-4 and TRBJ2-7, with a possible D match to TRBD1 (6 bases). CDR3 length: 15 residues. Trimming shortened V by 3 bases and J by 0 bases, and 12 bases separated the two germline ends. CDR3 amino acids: CASSFRDTLSYEQYF. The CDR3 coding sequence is TGTGCCAGCAGTTTCCGGGACACTCTCTCCTACGAGCAGTACTTC.

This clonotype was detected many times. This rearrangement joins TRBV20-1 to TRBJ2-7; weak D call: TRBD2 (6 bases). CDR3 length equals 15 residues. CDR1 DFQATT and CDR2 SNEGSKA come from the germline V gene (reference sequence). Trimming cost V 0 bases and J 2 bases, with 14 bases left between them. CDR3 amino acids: CSARDQLASTYEQYF. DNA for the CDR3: TGCAGTGCTAGAGATCAGCTAGCGAGTACCTACGAGCAGTACTTC.

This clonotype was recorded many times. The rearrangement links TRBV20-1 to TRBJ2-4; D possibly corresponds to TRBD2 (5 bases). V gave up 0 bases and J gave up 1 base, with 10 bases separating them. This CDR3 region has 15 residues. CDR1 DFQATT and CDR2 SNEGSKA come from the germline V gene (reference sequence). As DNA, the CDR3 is TGCAGTGCTAGAGATGGAGGATCGGCCAAAAACATTCAGTACTTC. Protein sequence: CSARDGGSAKNIQYF.

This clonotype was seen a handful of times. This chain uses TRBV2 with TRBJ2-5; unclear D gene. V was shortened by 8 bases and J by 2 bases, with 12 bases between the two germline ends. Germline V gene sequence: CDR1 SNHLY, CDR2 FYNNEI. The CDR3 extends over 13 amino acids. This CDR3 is CASLLGSQETQYF. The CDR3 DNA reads TGTGCCAGCTTATTGGGATCGCAAGAGACCCAGTACTTC.

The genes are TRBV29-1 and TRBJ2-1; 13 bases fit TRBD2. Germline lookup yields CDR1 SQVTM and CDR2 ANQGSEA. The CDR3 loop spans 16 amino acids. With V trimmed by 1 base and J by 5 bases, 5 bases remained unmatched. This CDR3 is CSVEGGTSGVHNEQFF. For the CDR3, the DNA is TGCAGCGTTGAAGGAGGGACTAGCGGGGTGCACAATGAGCAGTTCTTC.

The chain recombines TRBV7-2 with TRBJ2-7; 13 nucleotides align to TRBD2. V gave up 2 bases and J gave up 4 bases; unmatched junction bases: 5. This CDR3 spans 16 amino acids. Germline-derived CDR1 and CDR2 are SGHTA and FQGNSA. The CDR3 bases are TGTGCCAGCAGCTTAAGGGGACTAGCGGGACGGTACGAGCAGTACTTC. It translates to CASSLRGLAGRYEQYF.

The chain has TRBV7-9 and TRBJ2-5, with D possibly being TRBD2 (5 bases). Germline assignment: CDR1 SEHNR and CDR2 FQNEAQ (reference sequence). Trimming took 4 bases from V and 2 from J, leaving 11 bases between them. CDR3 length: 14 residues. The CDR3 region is CASSSYREQETQYF. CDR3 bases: TGTGCCAGCAGCTCCTACCGGGAACAAGAGACCCAGTACTTC.

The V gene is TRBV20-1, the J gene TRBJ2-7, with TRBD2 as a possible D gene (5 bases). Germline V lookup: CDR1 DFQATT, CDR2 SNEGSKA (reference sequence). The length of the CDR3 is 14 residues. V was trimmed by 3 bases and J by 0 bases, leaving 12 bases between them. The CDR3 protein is CSASALAGSYEQYF. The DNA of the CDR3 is TGCAGTGCTAGCGCGCTCGCGGGCTCCTACGAGCAGTACTTC.

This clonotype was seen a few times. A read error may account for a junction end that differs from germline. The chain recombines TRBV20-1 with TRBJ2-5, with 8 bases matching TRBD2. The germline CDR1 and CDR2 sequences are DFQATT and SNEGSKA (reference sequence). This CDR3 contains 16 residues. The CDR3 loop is CCARVGSGATLETQYF. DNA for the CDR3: TGCTGTGCTAGAGTTGGTAGCGGGGCCACTTTGGAGACCCAGTACTTC.

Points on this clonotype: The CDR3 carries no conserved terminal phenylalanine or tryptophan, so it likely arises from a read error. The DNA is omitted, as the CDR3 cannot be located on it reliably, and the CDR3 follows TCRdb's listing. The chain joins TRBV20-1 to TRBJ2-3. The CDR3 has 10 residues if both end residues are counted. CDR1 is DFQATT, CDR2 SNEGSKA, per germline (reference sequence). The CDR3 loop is CSAREYDFLI.

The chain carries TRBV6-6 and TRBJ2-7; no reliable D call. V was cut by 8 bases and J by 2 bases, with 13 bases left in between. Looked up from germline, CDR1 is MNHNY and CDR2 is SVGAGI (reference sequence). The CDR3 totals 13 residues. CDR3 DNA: TGTGCCAGCTTGCAGGCTTATACCTACGAGCAGTACTTC. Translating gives CASLQAYTYEQYF.

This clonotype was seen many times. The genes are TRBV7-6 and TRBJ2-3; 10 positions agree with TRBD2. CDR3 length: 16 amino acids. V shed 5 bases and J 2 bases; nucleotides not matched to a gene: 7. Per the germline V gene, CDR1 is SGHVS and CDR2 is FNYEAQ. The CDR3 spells CASSTTSGTPTDTQYF. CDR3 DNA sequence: TGTGCCAGCAGCACTACTAGCGGGACCCCCACAGATACGCAGTATTTT.

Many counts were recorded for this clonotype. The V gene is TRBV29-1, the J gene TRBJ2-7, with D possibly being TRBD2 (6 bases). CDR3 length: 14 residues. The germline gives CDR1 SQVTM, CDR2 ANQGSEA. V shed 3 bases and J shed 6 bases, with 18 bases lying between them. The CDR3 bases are TGCAGCGTTGACAGGGAAGCTCCCGGGGGCGAGCAGTACTTC. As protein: CSVDREAPGGEQYF.

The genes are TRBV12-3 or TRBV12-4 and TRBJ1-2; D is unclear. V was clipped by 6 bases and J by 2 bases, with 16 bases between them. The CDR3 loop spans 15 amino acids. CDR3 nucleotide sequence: TGTGCCAGCAGCCACCCCCCAGATAGAAACTATGGCTACACCTTC. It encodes CASSHPPDRNYGYTF.

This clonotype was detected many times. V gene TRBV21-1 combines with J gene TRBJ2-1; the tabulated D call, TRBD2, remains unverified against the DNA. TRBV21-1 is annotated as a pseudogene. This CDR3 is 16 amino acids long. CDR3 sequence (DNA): TGTGCCAGCAGCAAAGAACTGACTAGCGGGAGAAATGAGCAGTTCTTC. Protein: CASSKELTSGRNEQFF.

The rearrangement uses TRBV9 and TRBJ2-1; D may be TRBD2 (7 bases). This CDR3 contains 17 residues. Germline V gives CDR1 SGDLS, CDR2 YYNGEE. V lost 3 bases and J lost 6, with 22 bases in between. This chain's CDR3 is CASSAHLGGARSNEQFF. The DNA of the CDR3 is TGTGCCAGCAGCGCCCATCTTGGGGGGGCCCGAAGCAATGAGCAGTTCTTC.

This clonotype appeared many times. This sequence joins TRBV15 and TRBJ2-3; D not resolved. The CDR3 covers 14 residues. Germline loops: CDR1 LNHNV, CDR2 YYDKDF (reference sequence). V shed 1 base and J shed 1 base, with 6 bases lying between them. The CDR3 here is CATSRGTGTDTQYF. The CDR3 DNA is TGTGCCACCAGCAGAGGAACAGGCACAGATACGCAGTATTTT.

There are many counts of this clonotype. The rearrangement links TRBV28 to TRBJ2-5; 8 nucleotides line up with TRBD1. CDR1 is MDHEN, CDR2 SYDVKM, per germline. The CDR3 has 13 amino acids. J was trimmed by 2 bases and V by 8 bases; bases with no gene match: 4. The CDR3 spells CASWGQEQETQYF. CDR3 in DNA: TGTGCCAGCTGGGGACAGGAACAAGAGACCCAGTACTTC.

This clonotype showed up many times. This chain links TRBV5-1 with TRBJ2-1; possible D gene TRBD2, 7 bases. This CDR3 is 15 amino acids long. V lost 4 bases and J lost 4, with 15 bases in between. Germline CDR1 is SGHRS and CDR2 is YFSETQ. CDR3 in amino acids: CASSQGTKSYNEQFF. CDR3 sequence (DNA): TGCGCCAGCAGCCAGGGGACTAAGAGTTACAATGAGCAGTTCTTC.

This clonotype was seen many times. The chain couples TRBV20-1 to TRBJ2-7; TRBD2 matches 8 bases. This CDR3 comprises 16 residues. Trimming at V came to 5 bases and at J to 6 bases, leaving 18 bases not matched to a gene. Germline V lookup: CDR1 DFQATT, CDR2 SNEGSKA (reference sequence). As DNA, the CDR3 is TGCAGTGCTGATCCCCCCCGGGGGGGCGAACACTTCGAGCAGTACTTC. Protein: CSADPPRGGEHFEQYF.

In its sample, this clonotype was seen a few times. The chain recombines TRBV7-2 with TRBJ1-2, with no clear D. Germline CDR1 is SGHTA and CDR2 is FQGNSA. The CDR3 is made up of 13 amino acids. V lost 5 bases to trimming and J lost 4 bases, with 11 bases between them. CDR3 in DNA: TGTGCCAGCAGCCAGCGGGAAGTCTATGGCTACACCTTC. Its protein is CASSQREVYGYTF.

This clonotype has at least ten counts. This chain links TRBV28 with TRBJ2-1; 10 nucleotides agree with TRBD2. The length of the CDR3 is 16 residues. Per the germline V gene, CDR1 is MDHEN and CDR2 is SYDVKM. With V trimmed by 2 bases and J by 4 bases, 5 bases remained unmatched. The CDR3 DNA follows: TGTGCCAGCAGTTTAGGCGGACTAGCGGATTACAATGAGCAGTTCTTC. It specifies CASSLGGLADYNEQFF.

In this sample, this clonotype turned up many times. The CDR3, as DNA: TGCGCCAGCAGTTCGTTTACAGGGGTTAATTCACCCCTCCACTTT. Translation: CASSSFTGVNSPLHF. This chain uses TRBV4-1 with TRBJ1-6, with 7 positions matching TRBD1. V lost 6 bases to trimming and J lost 6 bases; unmatched junction nucleotides: 8. The CDR3 runs to 15 residues. From germline, CDR1 is MGHRA and CDR2 YSYEKL.